This T cell receptor (beta chain) was sequenced during a study of cytotoxic CD8 clonotypes in ibrutinib-treated CLL. With sequencing, the targeted depth ranged from 1 in 200,000 to 1 in 1 million T cells. Repertoires were generated with immunoSEQ multiplex PCR, while TCRdb's copy carries only in-frame clones and drops some. Among about 140,000 clones, more than 70% were seen once, and the ten largest hold 7.5% to 9%. The V gene lost 2 bases and the J gene lost 5 bases, with 13 bases spanning the gap. This CDR3 comprises 14 residues. Per germline, CDR1 ENHRY and CDR2 SYGVKD. TCR beta library input comprised about 2 micrograms of genomic DNA from cryopreserved PBMCs. Study-wide results and caveats: Clonality increased with ibrutinib response but returned toward baseline at progression. Progressing patients had sampling times that differed from those of sustained-remission patients.

This clone was seen just once. The antigen is unknown. This sequence originates from a human donor with chronic lymphocytic leukemia. Sequencing used PBMCs, obtained after 36 months of ibrutinib treatment. The V and J genes are TRBV10-3 and TRBJ2-7, with D perhaps matching TRBD2 (6 bases). CDR3 nucleotides: TGTGCCATCAGTGAGGGCGGGGTAGGGCACGAGCAGTACTTC. Protein product: CAISEGGVGHEQYF.